These T cell receptor beta chains were read from a single sample in a study of T cells in Graves' hyperthyroidism and ophthalmopathy. TCRdb reprocessed the multiplex PCR reads with MiXCR, giving one entry per CDR3 protein. This table holds 300,000 to 450,000 distinct CDR3 sequences, around 14% found once. The sequenced sample consisted of blood. Receptors originate from a woman aged 25 to 39 with Graves' hyperthyroidism. CDR3s include the opening cysteine and the closing phenylalanine or tryptophan. D genes are given only for firm matches. Clone size is not always given. Where it is, it says once, few, many or a class for expanded clones.

d_gene: TRBD1; v_gene: TRBV12-3/TRBV12-4; abundance: many; j_gene: TRBJ2-7; CDR3nt: TGTGCCAGCAGTACAGGGGCCGAGCAGTACTTC; CDR3aa: CASSTGAEQYF
d_gene: TRBD2; v_gene: TRBV3-1; abundance: many; j_gene: TRBJ2-3; CDR3nt: TGTGCCAGCAGCCGCCCCTCAGGCGGGAGCTTCCCAGATACGCAGTATTTT; CDR3aa: CASSRPSGGSFPDTQYF
d_gene: NA; v_gene: TRBV28; abundance: many; j_gene: TRBJ2-5; CDR3nt: TGTGCCAGCAGCCGGTATGAAGAGACCCAGTACTTC; CDR3aa: CASSRYEETQYF
d_gene: TRBD2; v_gene: TRBV27; abundance: NA; j_gene: TRBJ2-5; CDR3nt: TGTGCCAGCAGTTTTGTGGGACTAGCGGACCAAGAGACCCAGTACTTC; CDR3aa: CASSFVGLADQETQYF
d_gene: TRBD2; v_gene: TRBV5-1; abundance: many; j_gene: TRBJ2-3; CDR3nt: TGCGCCAGCAGCCCGGGCGGGACTAGCGGGATTCGGACGCAGTATTTT; CDR3aa: CASSPGGTSGIRTQYF
d_gene: NA; v_gene: TRBV29-1; abundance: many; j_gene: TRBJ2-7; CDR3nt: TGCAGCGTCCTTAAGGGAGTCTCCTACGAGCAGTACTTC; CDR3aa: CSVLKGVSYEQYF
d_gene: NA; v_gene: TRBV15; abundance: few; j_gene: TRBJ2-3; CDR3nt: TGTGCCACCAGCAGAGATCTTCCCCTTCGGGGGACAGATACGCAGTATTTT; CDR3aa: CATSRDLPLRGTDTQYF
d_gene: TRBD1; v_gene: TRBV28; abundance: few; j_gene: TRBJ2-7; CDR3nt: TGTGCCAGCAGAACAGGGGGCCCCAGCTCCTACGAGCAGTACTTC; CDR3aa: CASRTGGPSSYEQYF
d_gene: NA; v_gene: TRBV6-1; abundance: many; j_gene: TRBJ2-5; CDR3nt: TGTGCCAGCAGATCAACAGTGATCCAAGAGACCCAGTACTTC; CDR3aa: CASRSTVIQETQYF
d_gene: TRBD1; v_gene: TRBV5-1; abundance: NA; j_gene: TRBJ1-4; CDR3nt: TGCGCCAGCAGCACGGGACAGGGCGCTGAAAAACTGTTTTTT; CDR3aa: CASSTGQGAEKLFF
d_gene: NA; v_gene: TRBV28; abundance: many; j_gene: TRBJ2-5; CDR3nt: TGTGCCAGCAGGTGGGGGACACAAGAGACCCAGTACTTC; CDR3aa: CASRWGTQETQYF